These 26 T cell receptor beta chains were sequenced from one sample in a study of PD-1 blockade in classical Hodgkin lymphoma. With no exception, relapse followed autologous stem cell transplantation in all patients, and brentuximab vedotin exposure varied. Libraries were prepared by immunoSEQ multiplex PCR; TCRdb keeps only in-frame clonotypes and omits some of them. Seen here are tens of thousands of clones, about 63% observed once, and the top ten hold approximately 6%. Source: peripheral blood mononuclear cells (PBMCs), taken at baseline. Receptor source: a human donor with classical Hodgkin lymphoma.

This clone was seen more than once but under ten times. Here the CDR3 reads CASSPRGAVSYEQYF. Here the CDR3 DNA reads TGTGCCAGCAGCCCTCGGGGTGCAGTGTCCTACGAGCAGTACTTC. This chain joins TRBV7-9 and TRBJ2-7, with D possibly matching TRBD2 (5 bases). The CDR3 totals 15 residues. With 5 bases removed from V and 1 base from J, the gap between germline ends came to 15 bases. Looked up from germline, CDR1 is SEHNR and CDR2 is FQNEAQ (reference sequence).

This chain uses TRBV4-1 with TRBJ2-5; D gene ambiguous. There are 15 residues in the CDR3. CDR1 is MGHRA and CDR2 is YSYEKL in the germline V gene. The V gene lost 0 bases and the J gene lost 5 bases, with 13 bases spanning the gap. This CDR3 is CASSQDRTSFETQYF. The CDR3 DNA is TGCGCCAGCAGCCAAGATAGGACCTCGTTCGAGACCCAGTACTTC.

The chain links TRBV27 to TRBJ2-4; 8 bases agree with TRBD2. Germline values: CDR1 MNHEY, CDR2 SMNVEV (reference sequence). The CDR3 runs to 16 residues. V was clipped by 5 bases and J by 2 bases; unmatched bases: 8. In DNA, the CDR3 is TGTGCCAGCAGTGACCCGGGGGGGCGGACCAAAAACATTCAGTACTTC. It codes for CASSDPGGRTKNIQYF.

This chain joins TRBV5-1 and TRBJ2-7; TRBD1 aligns across 10 bases. Germline assignment: CDR1 SGHRS and CDR2 YFSETQ. CDR3 length: 15 residues. Germline trimming cut 2 bases from V and 3 bases from J; bases unmatched to any gene: 5. This chain's CDR3 is CASSLAGTGVYEQYF. CDR3 in DNA: TGCGCCAGCAGCTTAGCCGGGACAGGGGTCTACGAGCAGTACTTC. Together with reference TRBV5-1 and TRBJ2-7, the CDR3 gives the full variable domain: KAGVTQTPRYLIKTRGQQVTLSCSPISGHRSVSWYQQTPGQGLQFLFEYFSETQRNKGNFPGRFSGRQFSNSRSEMNVSTLELGDSALYLCASSLAGTGVYEQYFGPGTRLTVT.

This clone was seen only a few times. The chain has TRBV10-3 and TRBJ1-5; TRBD1 agrees at 7 bases. Germline lookup yields CDR1 ENHRY and CDR2 SYGVKD. The junction had 3 bases not matched to a gene; V was cut back by 0 bases and J by 4 bases. The CDR3 totals 15 residues. CDR3 in amino acids: CAISESGRGNQPQHF. The CDR3 bases are TGTGCCATCAGTGAGTCCGGCAGGGGGAATCAGCCCCAGCATTTT.

This clone was observed a few times. In DNA form, the CDR3 reads TGTGCCAGCAGCGTAGCTCCGTTGGCTCAGCCCCAGCATTTT. This sequence encodes CASSVAPLAQPQHF. V gene TRBV9 combines with J gene TRBJ1-5; D is undetermined. V gave up 0 bases and J gave up 6 bases, with 10 bases separating them. The CDR3 consists of 14 residues. Germline lookup yields CDR1 SGDLS and CDR2 YYNGEE.

The V gene is TRBV10-3, the J gene TRBJ1-1, with D possibly being TRBD1 (5 bases). Germline V CDR1 and CDR2: ENHRY, SYGVKD. This CDR3 has 14 amino acids. The V end was cut by 6 bases, the J end by 4 bases, with 15 bases between. In DNA form, the CDR3 reads TGTGCCATCAGCGGGGGACGGCAGAGCACTGAAGCTTTCTTT. Amino acid sequence: CAISGGRQSTEAFF.

The V gene is TRBV19, the J gene TRBJ2-3; the match to TRBD1 covers 8 bases. Germline values: CDR1 LNHDA, CDR2 SQIVND (reference sequence). Unmatched junction bases numbered 17, after V lost 3 bases and J lost 6 bases. The CDR3 covers 18 residues. CDR3 sequence reads: CASSMNAPGTGLSDTQYF. The CDR3 region has the DNA TGTGCCAGTAGTATGAATGCTCCCGGGACAGGTCTTAGTGATACGCAGTATTTT. The whole variable domain, remainder taken from reference TRBV19 and TRBJ2-3, is DGGITQSPKYLFRKEGQNVTLSCEQNLNHDAMYWYRQDPGQGLRLIYYSQIVNDFQKGDIAEGYSVSREKKESFPLTVTSAQKNPTAFYLCASSMNAPGTGLSDTQYFGPGTRLTVL.

This clone was seen just once. The chain carries TRBV7-2 and TRBJ2-1; 9 bases agree with TRBD2. Germline CDR1 SGHTA, CDR2 FQGNSA. The CDR3 contains 14 residues. Losses at the gene ends were 3 bases for V and 4 bases for J; bases not matched to a gene: 1. The CDR3 spells CASSLLAGYNEQFF. Written as DNA, the CDR3 is TGTGCCAGCAGCTTGCTAGCGGGATACAATGAGCAGTTCTTC.

The gene calls are TRBV6-5 and TRBJ1-5; maybe TRBD1 (6 bases). Germline lookup yields CDR1 MNHEY and CDR2 SVGAGI. The CDR3 is 15 residues long. With 6 bases removed from V and 3 bases from J, the gap between germline ends came to 15 bases. This chain's CDR3 is CASSTGTTPNQPQHF. CDR3 coding DNA: TGTGCCAGCAGCACCGGGACAACACCCAATCAGCCCCAGCATTTT.

This clone was seen just once. The J gene is TRBJ1-5, the V gene TRBV19, with D unresolved. CDR3 size: 14 residues. Between the trimmed V and J ends, which lost 4 bases and 3 bases, there was a span of 10 bases. Germline V gene sequence: CDR1 LNHDA, CDR2 SQIVND (reference sequence). The CDR3 protein is CASSRRGFNQPQHF. The CDR3 nucleotides read TGTGCCAGTAGTAGAAGAGGTTTCAATCAGCCCCAGCATTTT. Based on the CDR3 plus reference TRBV19 and TRBJ1-5, the full variable domain is DGGITQSPKYLFRKEGQNVTLSCEQNLNHDAMYWYRQDPGQGLRLIYYSQIVNDFQKGDIAEGYSVSREKKESFPLTVTSAQKNPTAFYLCASSRRGFNQPQHFGDGTRLSIL.

This clone was seen only a few times. The gene calls are TRBV5-1 and TRBJ1-2; 12 bases are a match to TRBD1. Germline CDR1 is SGHRS and CDR2 is YFSETQ. This CDR3 spans 16 amino acids. Unmatched junction bases numbered 7, after V lost 0 bases and J lost 7 bases. The chain's CDR3 is CASSLEPGQGAGGYTF. CDR3 bases: TGCGCCAGCAGCTTGGAACCGGGACAGGGGGCAGGTGGCTACACCTTC.

This clone was detected a few times. The V call is TRBV20-1, the J call TRBJ1-1; D remains unclear. CDR1 and CDR2 (germline): DFQATT, SNEGSKA (reference sequence). The CDR3 spans 11 residues. The V and J ends lost 3 bases and 4 bases respectively, with 6 bases between them. The CDR3 nucleotides are TGCAGTGCTAGTTTCCCCACTGAAGCTTTCTTT. Translation: CSASFPTEAFF.

The chain has TRBV7-6 and TRBJ2-1; 11 bases fit TRBD2. After removal of 0 bases from V and 3 bases from J, the junction contained 1 base not matched to a gene. The germline CDR1 and CDR2 sequences are SGHVS and FNYEAQ. The CDR3 loop spans 16 amino acids. In DNA form, the CDR3 reads TGTGCCAGCAGCTTAGCGGGACTAGCGGTCTACAATGAGCAGTTCTTC. Protein product: CASSLAGLAVYNEQFF.

This clone was seen just once. The chain uses TRBV28 and TRBJ2-5; a possible D gene is TRBD1 (5 bases). V was shortened by 1 base and J by 8 bases, with 8 bases between the two germline ends. There are 12 residues in the CDR3. Germline assignment: CDR1 MDHEN and CDR2 SYDVKM. The CDR3 DNA reads as TGTGCCAGCAGTTTATCAGGGTTCACCCAGTACTTC. Translation: CASSLSGFTQYF.

This chain connects TRBV20-1 to TRBJ1-4; D is undetermined. Trimming stripped 5 bases from V and 13 bases from J, with 14 bases between. Germline V gene sequence: CDR1 DFQATT, CDR2 SNEGSKA (reference sequence). The CDR3 covers 11 residues. In DNA, the CDR3 is TGCAGTGCTCGATTGGGAGGGCGACTGTTTTTT. Translating it yields CSARLGGRLFF.

The gene calls are TRBV5-8 and TRBJ2-1; 7 nucleotides match TRBD1. The CDR3 covers 14 residues. V lost 0 bases and J lost 9; bases outside the gene matches: 6. Germline assignment: CDR1 SGHTS and CDR2 YDEGEE. The CDR3, as DNA: TGTGCCAGCAGCTTGGTGTCAGGGGGTACTGAGCAGTTCTTC. It yields the protein CASSLVSGGTEQFF.

This clone was observed a handful of times. This chain's CDR3 is CASSIGLAGARETQYF. CDR3 coding DNA: TGTGCCAGTAGTATAGGGCTAGCGGGGGCCCGGGAGACCCAGTACTTC. V is TRBV19 and J is TRBJ2-5, with 10 bases matching TRBD2. This CDR3 spans 16 amino acids. Germline V CDR1 and CDR2: LNHDA, SQIVND (reference sequence). V lost 1 base, J lost 5 bases, and 7 bases stayed unmatched.

The V gene is TRBV7-8, the J gene TRBJ2-3; TRBD2 matches 14 bases. The germline CDR1 and CDR2 sequences are SGHVS and FQNEAQ. The J segment lost 0 bases and the V segment lost 4 bases, leaving 3 bases of the junction unmatched. This CDR3 spans 17 amino acids. CDR3 sequence reads: CASSSGTSGGSTDTQYF. Here the CDR3 DNA reads TGTGCCAGCAGCTCCGGGACTAGCGGGGGAAGCACAGATACGCAGTATTTT. Using reference TRBV7-8 and TRBJ2-3 for the parts outside the CDR3, the full variable domain is GAGVSQSPRYKVAKRGQDVALRCDPISGHVSLFWYQQALGQGPEFLTYFQNEAQLDKSGLPSDRFFAERPEGSVSTLKIQRTQQEDSAVYLCASSSGTSGGSTDTQYFGPGTRLTVL.

This clone was seen more than once but under ten times. CDR3 DNA sequence: TGTGCCAGCAGTCCGACAGGGCGAAACACCGGGGAGCTGTTTTTT. Translated, it gives CASSPTGRNTGELFF. The chain combines TRBV28 with TRBJ2-2, with 7 bases aligning to TRBD1. The J segment lost 2 bases and the V segment lost 5 bases, leaving 5 bases of the junction unmatched. Germline CDR1 is MDHEN and CDR2 is SYDVKM. This CDR3 contains 15 residues.

This chain uses TRBV5-1 with TRBJ1-5, with 10 bases fitting TRBD1. CDR1 is SGHRS and CDR2 is YFSETQ in the germline V gene. V lost 0 bases, J lost 10 bases, and 7 bases stayed unmatched. CDR3 size: 15 residues. The CDR3 sequence: CASSLAPGQGSPQHF. DNA for the CDR3: TGCGCCAGCAGCTTGGCCCCGGGACAGGGGAGTCCCCAGCATTTT.

The rearrangement links TRBV11-3 to TRBJ2-5, with 7 bases fitting TRBD2. Germline trimming cut 3 bases from V and 3 bases from J; bases unmatched to any gene: 10. The germline gives CDR1 SGHNT, CDR2 YENEEA. This CDR3 is built from 16 residues. CDR3 sequence: CASSLVGGGVKETQYF. In DNA form, the CDR3 reads TGTGCCAGCAGCTTGGTCGGCGGGGGTGTGAAAGAGACCCAGTACTTC.

The chain links TRBV9 to TRBJ2-7; 10 bases align to TRBD2. The CDR3 spans 17 residues. Losses at the gene ends were 4 bases for V and 0 bases for J; bases not matched to a gene: 10. Germline V gene sequence: CDR1 SGDLS, CDR2 YYNGEE. The CDR3 DNA follows: TGTGCCAGCAGCTCTTTCCCTTCTAGCGGGAGCTCCTACGAGCAGTACTTC. Residues: CASSSFPSSGSSYEQYF.

This chain joins TRBV7-2 and TRBJ1-5; maybe TRBD1 (6 bases). The CDR3 is made up of 15 amino acids. Germline CDR1 SGHTA, CDR2 FQGNSA. The V gene lost 1 base and the J gene lost 3 bases, with 10 bases spanning the gap. In DNA form, the CDR3 reads TGTGCCAGCAGCTTAGTAGGGGGTAACAATCAGCCCCAGCATTTT. It translates to CASSLVGGNNQPQHF. Together with reference TRBV7-2 and TRBJ1-5, the CDR3 gives the full variable domain: GAGVSQSPSNKVTEKGKDVELRCDPISGHTALYWYRQSLGQGLEFLIYFQGNSAPDKSGLPSDRFSAERTGGSVSTLTIQRTQQEDSAVYLCASSLVGGNNQPQHFGDGTRLSIL.

The chain links TRBV28 to TRBJ1-1; possibly TRBD1 for D (5 bases). This CDR3 spans 10 amino acids. V was shortened by 7 bases and J by 10 bases, with 10 bases between the two germline ends. Germline CDR1 MDHEN, CDR2 SYDVKM. The DNA for the CDR3 is TGTGCCAGCATCAGGGTGAGAGCTTTCTTT. It specifies CASIRVRAFF.

The V gene is TRBV12-5, the J gene TRBJ2-3, with TRBD1 matching over 11 bases. The CDR3 has 16 residues. Germline V lookup: CDR1 LGHNT, CDR2 FRNRAP. The ends lost 5 bases at V and 4 bases at J; junction bases unmatched: 8. CDR3 residues: CASGLGGTGGADTQYF. CDR3 bases: TGTGCTAGTGGTCTGGGCGGGACAGGGGGTGCAGATACGCAGTATTTT. The full variable domain, its missing parts supplied by reference TRBV12-5 and TRBJ2-3, is DARVTQTPRHKVTEMGQEVTMRCQPILGHNTVFWYRQTMMQGLELLAYFRNRAPLDDSGMPKDRFSAEMPDATLATLKIQPSEPRDSAVYFCASGLGGTGGADTQYFGPGTRLTVL.